This TCR beta chain derives from a study of blood T cells in healthy people across ages. Findings of the study overall: As naive T cell percentage varied, TCR beta diversity correlated strongly with it.

A second about 7 to 11 cycle PCR used barcoded and J-beta primers. Using its own MiXCR run on the 5' RACE reads, TCRdb lists one record per CDR3 protein. In the table there are around 990,000 distinct CDR3 sequences, less than 45% of which are singletons. On this clonotype itself: Its target is unknown.

J lost 8 bases, V lost 0 bases, and 11 bases had no gene match. Germline V gives CDR1 MNHEY, CDR2 SVGAGI. The CDR3 spans 17 residues. Sequencing input: blood. This TCR derives from a man aged 18 to 30 in good health. The rearrangement links TRBV6-5 to TRBJ2-1; 9 nucleotides line up with TRBD1. The CDR3: CASSYSERDRVLYEQFF. The CDR3 DNA is TGTGCCAGCAGTTACTCGGAGCGGGACAGGGTTCTCTATGAGCAGTTCTTC.